The 16 T cell receptor beta chains presented below share a single source sample, sequenced in a study of glioma-infiltrating T cells after dendritic cell vaccination (dated by TCRdb to between 2015 and 2016). The library came from the immunoSEQ multiplex PCR assay. Entries here come from immuneACCESS through TCRdb and include only in-frame sequences with V and J called. Some clones fail to appear in such tables; in the studies checked, an unresolved V gene covers under half of the shortfall, and the cause of the remainder is unknown. The sample includes tens of thousands of clones, with 65% to 90% observed a single time. The top ten hold roughly 8.2% of the sample. The specimen comprised blood, sampled before dendritic cell vaccination. These receptors originate from a human donor with glioblastoma.

This clone has a single count. The chain couples TRBV2 to TRBJ2-7; 14 bases match TRBD2. The germline CDR1 and CDR2 sequences are SNHLY and FYNNEI. The CDR3 covers 16 residues. The V gene end was trimmed by 6 bases and the J gene end by 6 bases; junction bases not matched to a gene: 10. DNA for the CDR3: TGTGCCAGCAGAGCCCGACTAGCGGGGGGGCATATCGAGCAGTACTTC. As protein: CASRARLAGGHIEQYF.

This clone was detected once. This chain connects TRBV5-1 to TRBJ1-5; D gene uncertain. The length of the CDR3 is 14 residues. CDR1 and CDR2 from the germline V gene are SGHRS and YFSETQ. V was cut by 4 bases and J by 5 bases, with 13 bases left in between. The chain's CDR3 is CASSLSDADQPQHF. DNA for the CDR3: TGCGCCAGCAGCCTATCCGACGCGGATCAGCCCCAGCATTTT.

The chain has TRBV30 and TRBJ1-6; 9 bases are shared with TRBD1. This CDR3 is 13 amino acids long. CDR1 GTSNPN and CDR2 SVGIG come from the germline V gene (reference sequence). Losses at the gene ends were 6 bases for V and 9 bases for J; bases not matched to a gene: 6. The DNA for the CDR3 is TGTGCCTGCCGGACAGGGGATTTTTCACCCCTCCACTTT. Its protein is CACRTGDFSPLHF.

This clone was recorded a few times. Here the CDR3 DNA reads TGTGCCACCAGTCCCGGACTAGCGGGAGAGACCCAGTACTTC. Translated, it gives CATSPGLAGETQYF. The rearrangement uses TRBV15 and TRBJ2-5, with TRBD2 matching over 11 bases. This CDR3 is 14 amino acids long. The ends lost 6 bases at V and 4 bases at J; junction bases unmatched: 4. CDR1 LNHNV and CDR2 YYDKDF come from the germline V gene (reference sequence).

This clone was detected only once. This sequence joins TRBV7-2 and TRBJ2-7; TRBD2 is a possible D gene (5 bases). CDR3 length: 15 residues. Germline V gene sequence: CDR1 SGHTA, CDR2 FQGNSA. V dropped 1 base and J dropped 7 bases, with 17 bases sitting between them. The CDR3 DNA is TGTGCCAGCAGCTTAGAGTTCGGGGTTCGGGGAGAGCAGTACTTC. It codes for CASSLEFGVRGEQYF.

The V gene is TRBV7-9, the J gene TRBJ1-1; 8 bases align to TRBD1. V dropped 5 bases and J dropped 1; count of bases not matched to a gene: 3. Germline-derived CDR1 and CDR2 are SEHNR and FQNEAQ (reference sequence). The CDR3 has 14 amino acids. CDR3 bases: TGTGCCAGCAGCCGGACAGGGTCGAACACTGAAGCTTTCTTT. It encodes CASSRTGSNTEAFF.

Only one count was recorded for this clone. The V and J genes are TRBV10-3 and TRBJ2-7; 7 bases map to TRBD2. Trimming took 3 bases from V and 3 from J; bases not matched to a gene: 8. The germline gives CDR1 ENHRY, CDR2 SYGVKD. The length of the CDR3 is 15 residues. CDR3 in amino acids: CAISDSTREGYEQYF. The CDR3 nucleotides are TGTGCCATCAGTGACTCTACGAGGGAGGGCTACGAGCAGTACTTC.

V and J are TRBV5-1 and TRBJ1-2; 10 bases match TRBD1. Germline V gene data show CDR1 as SGHRS and CDR2 as YFSETQ. This CDR3 is built from 17 residues. J lost 1 base, V lost 1 base, and 7 bases had no gene match. CDR3 loop: CASSLFRTGGDNYGYTF. CDR3 nucleotide sequence: TGCGCCAGCAGCTTGTTCCGGACAGGGGGGGATAACTATGGCTACACCTTC.

The V and J genes are TRBV23-1 and TRBJ2-1, with TRBD1 as a possible D gene (5 bases). TRBV23-1 is marked as an open reading frame, function uncertain. This CDR3 spans 13 amino acids. Trimming left V 3 bases short and J 7 bases short, with 10 bases between. CDR3 in DNA: TGCGCCAGCAGTCAGAAAGGGGCAAATGAGCAGTTCTTC. It yields the protein CASSQKGANEQFF.

The chain employs TRBV2 and TRBJ2-5; D perhaps matches TRBD2 (6 bases). This CDR3 is 13 amino acids long. V lost 7 bases and J 5 bases, leaving 14 bases between the germline ends. CDR1 SNHLY and CDR2 FYNNEI come from the germline V gene. In DNA form, the CDR3 reads TGTGCCAGCACGATTGGGACTTCGGAGACCCAGTACTTC. This codes for CASTIGTSETQYF.

The rearrangement links TRBV9 to TRBJ2-2; TRBD1 matches at 8 bases. The CDR3 is made up of 16 amino acids. After removal of 0 bases from V and 5 bases from J, the junction contained 6 bases not matched to a gene. Germline CDR1 reads SGDLS; CDR2 reads YYNGEE. CDR3 amino acids: CASSVAAGGGTGELFF. As DNA, the CDR3 is TGTGCCAGCAGCGTAGCTGCAGGGGGCGGGACCGGGGAGCTGTTTTTT.

This clone was detected a few times. The rearrangement joins TRBV9 to TRBJ1-6; D is unresolved. Trimming shortened V by 8 bases and J by 5 bases, and 14 bases separated the two germline ends. Germline CDR1 is SGDLS and CDR2 is YYNGEE. The CDR3 has 14 amino acids. CDR3 region: CASGGGLNNSPLHF. The CDR3 DNA is TGTGCCAGTGGAGGAGGGTTGAATAATTCACCCCTCCACTTT.

V usage is TRBV11-2 and J usage is TRBJ2-3; D is undetermined. The CDR3 contains 14 residues. Germline values: CDR1 SGHAT, CDR2 FQNNGV. The ends were cut back, 0 bases at V and 3 bases at J, with 7 bases in the middle. CDR3 loop: CASSLDYVTDTQYF. The CDR3 DNA follows: TGTGCCAGCAGCTTAGATTATGTGACAGATACGCAGTATTTT. The variable domain in full, completed from reference TRBV11-2 and TRBJ2-3, reads EAGVAQSPRYKIIEKRQSVAFWCNPISGHATLYWYQQILGQGPKLLIQFQNNGVVDDSQLPKDRFSAERLKGVDSTLKIQPAKLEDSAVYLCASSLDYVTDTQYFGPGTRLTVL.

V gene TRBV10-3 combines with J gene TRBJ1-6; D is unresolved. The V gene lost 6 bases and the J gene lost 5 bases, with 5 bases spanning the gap. CDR3 length equals 12 residues. From germline, CDR1 is ENHRY and CDR2 SYGVKD. DNA of the CDR3: TGTGCCATCAGGCGTGATAATTCACCCCTCCACTTT. This translates into CAIRRDNSPLHF.

V usage is TRBV5-4 and J usage is TRBJ1-1; D ambiguous. Germline V CDR1 and CDR2: SGHNT, YYREEE (reference sequence). The CDR3 consists of 15 residues. The V end was cut by 2 bases, the J end by 0 bases, with 11 bases between. The CDR3 region is CASSFGRQLNTEAFF. CDR3 nucleotide sequence: TGTGCCAGCAGCTTTGGGAGGCAGCTGAACACTGAAGCTTTCTTT.

This rearrangement joins TRBV5-1 to TRBJ1-1, with D possibly matching TRBD1 (5 bases). The germline V gene encodes CDR1 SGHRS and CDR2 YFSETQ. The CDR3 totals 16 residues. The germline V and J ends were trimmed by 4 bases and 1 base, with 17 bases remaining between them. The CDR3 bases are TGCGCCAGCAGCCCCGAGAGTGCCCAGGGGAACACTGAAGCTTTCTTT. Translation gives CASSPESAQGNTEAFF.